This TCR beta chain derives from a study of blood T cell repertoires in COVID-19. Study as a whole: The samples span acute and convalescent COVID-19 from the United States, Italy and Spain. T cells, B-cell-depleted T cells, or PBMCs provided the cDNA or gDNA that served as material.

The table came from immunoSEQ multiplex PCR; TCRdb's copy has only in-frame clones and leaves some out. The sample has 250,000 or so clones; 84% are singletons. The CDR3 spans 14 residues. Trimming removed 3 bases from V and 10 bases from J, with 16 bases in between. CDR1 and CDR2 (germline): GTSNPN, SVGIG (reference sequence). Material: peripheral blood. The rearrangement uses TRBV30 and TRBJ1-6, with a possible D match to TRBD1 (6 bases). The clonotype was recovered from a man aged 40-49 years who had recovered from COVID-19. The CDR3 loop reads CAWRWRLQGSPLHF. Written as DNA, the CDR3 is TGTGCCTGGAGATGGAGGCTACAGGGATCACCCCTCCACTTT. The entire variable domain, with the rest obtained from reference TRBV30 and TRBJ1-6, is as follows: SQTIHQWPATLVQPVGSPLSLECTVEGTSNPNLYWYRQAAGRGLQLLFYSVGIGQISSEVPQNLSASRPQDRQFILSSKKLLLSDSGFYLCAWRWRLQGSPLHFGNGTRLTVT.